This TCR beta chain emerged from a study of beta chain features in type 1 diabetes. Study-wide background: Sorted cells, around 100 million in number, were examined across all samples. Study-level results: In all four CD4+ subsets, TCRB CDR3 length was significantly, moderately reduced in type 1 diabetes. Healthy donors had naive, central memory and Treg TCRB repertoires that appeared less similar than those seen among patients.

The authors reverse transcribed all of the isolated RNA, so sequencing captured expressed TCRB transcripts. Sequenced by immunoSEQ multiplex PCR; TCRdb stores in-frame clones only, minus some. The sample consists of more than 300,000 clones, about 14% of them appearing once. Researchers reported sorting CD4+ naive, central memory, regulatory and stem cell-like memory cells via CD45RO/CCR7/CD25/CD127/CD95/CD27. J gave up 6 bases and V 0 bases, and 3 bases lay outside the gene matches. This CDR3 spans 15 amino acids. CDR1 SGHRS and CDR2 YFSETQ come from the germline V gene. This clone was detected a few times. Its antigen is currently unknown.

The origin of this receptor is a woman aged 18 to 35 in good health. Sample: naive CD4+ T cells from blood. The chain carries TRBV5-1 and TRBJ2-7, with 13 bases identical to TRBD2. The CDR3 bases are TGCGCCAGCAGCTTGGCGGGGACTAGCGGGGTCGAGCAGTACTTC. This encodes CASSLAGTSGVEQYF.